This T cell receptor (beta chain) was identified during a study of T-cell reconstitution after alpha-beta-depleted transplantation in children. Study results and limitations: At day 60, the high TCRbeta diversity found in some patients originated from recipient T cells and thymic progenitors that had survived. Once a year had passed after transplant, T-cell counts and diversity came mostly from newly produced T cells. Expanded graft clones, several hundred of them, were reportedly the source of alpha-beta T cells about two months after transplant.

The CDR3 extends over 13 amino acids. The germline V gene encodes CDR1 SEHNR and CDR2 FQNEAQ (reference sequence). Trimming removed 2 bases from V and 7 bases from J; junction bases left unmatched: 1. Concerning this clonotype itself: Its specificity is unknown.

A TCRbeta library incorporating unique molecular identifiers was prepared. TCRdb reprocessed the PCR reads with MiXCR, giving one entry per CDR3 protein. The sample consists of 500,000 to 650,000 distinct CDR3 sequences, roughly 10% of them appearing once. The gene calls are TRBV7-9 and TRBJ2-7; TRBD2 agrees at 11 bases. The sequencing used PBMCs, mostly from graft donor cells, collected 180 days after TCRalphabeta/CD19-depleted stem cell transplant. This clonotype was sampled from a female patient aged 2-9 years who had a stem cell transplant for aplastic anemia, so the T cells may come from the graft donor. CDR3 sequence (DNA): TGTGCCAGCAGCTTACCTAGCGGGAGGGAGCAGTACTTC. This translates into CASSLPSGREQYF.